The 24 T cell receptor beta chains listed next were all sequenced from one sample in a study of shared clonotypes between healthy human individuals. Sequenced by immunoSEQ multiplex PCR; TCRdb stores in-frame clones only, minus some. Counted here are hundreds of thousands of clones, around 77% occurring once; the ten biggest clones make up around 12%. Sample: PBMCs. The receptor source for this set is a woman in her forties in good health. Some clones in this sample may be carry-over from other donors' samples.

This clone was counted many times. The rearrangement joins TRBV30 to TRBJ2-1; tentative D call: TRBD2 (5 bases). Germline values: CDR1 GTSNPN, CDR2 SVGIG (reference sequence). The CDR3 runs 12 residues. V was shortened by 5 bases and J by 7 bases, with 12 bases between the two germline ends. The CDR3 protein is CAWAEVGNEQFF. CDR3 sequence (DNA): TGTGCCTGGGCGGAGGTAGGAAATGAGCAGTTCTTC.

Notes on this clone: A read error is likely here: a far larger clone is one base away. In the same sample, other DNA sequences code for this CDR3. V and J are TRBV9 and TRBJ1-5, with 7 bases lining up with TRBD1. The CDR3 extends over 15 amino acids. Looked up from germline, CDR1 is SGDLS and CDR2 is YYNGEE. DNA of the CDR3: TGTGCCAGCAGCGTACAGGGGGAGGTCAATCAGCCCCAGCACTTT. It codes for CASSVQGEVNQPQHF.

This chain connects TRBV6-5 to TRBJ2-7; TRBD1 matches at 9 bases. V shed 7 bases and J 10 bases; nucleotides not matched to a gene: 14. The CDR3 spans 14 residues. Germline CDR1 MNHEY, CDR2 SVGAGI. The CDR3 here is CASKGPGQGPLQYF. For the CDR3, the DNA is TGTGCCAGCAAGGGGCCGGGACAGGGTCCCCTCCAGTACTTC.

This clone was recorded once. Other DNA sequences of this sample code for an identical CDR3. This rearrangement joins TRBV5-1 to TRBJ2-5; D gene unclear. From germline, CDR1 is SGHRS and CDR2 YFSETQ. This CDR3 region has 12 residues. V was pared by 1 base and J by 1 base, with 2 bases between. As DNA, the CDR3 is TGCGCCAGCAGCTTGTCCCAAGAGACCCAGTACTTC. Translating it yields CASSLSQETQYF.

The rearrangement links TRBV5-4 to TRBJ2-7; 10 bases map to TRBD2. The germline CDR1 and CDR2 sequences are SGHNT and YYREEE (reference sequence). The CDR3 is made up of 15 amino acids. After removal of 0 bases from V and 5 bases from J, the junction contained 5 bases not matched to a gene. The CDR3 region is CASSLGLAGEDEQYF. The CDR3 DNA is TGTGCCAGCAGCTTGGGGCTAGCGGGAGAGGACGAGCAGTACTTC.

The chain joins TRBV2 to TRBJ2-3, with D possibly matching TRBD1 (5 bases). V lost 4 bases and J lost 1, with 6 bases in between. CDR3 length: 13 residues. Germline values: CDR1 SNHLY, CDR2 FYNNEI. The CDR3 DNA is TGTGCCAGCAGTGGGGGCCGCACAGATACGCAGTATTTT. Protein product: CASSGGRTDTQYF.

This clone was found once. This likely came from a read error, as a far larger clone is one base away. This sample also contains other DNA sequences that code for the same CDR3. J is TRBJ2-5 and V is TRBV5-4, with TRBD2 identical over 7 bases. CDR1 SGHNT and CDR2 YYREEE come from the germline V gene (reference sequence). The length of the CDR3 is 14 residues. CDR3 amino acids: CASSPSSGQETQYF. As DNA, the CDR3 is TGCGCCAGCAGCCCGTCTAGCGGACAAGAGACCCAGTACTTC.

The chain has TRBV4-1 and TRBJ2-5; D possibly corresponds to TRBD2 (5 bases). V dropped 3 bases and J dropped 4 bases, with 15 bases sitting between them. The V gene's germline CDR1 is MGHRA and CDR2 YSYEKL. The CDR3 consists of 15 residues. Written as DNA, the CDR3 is TGCGCCAGCAGCCACCTACTAGGATCGCGAGAGACCCAGTACTTC. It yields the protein CASSHLLGSRETQYF.

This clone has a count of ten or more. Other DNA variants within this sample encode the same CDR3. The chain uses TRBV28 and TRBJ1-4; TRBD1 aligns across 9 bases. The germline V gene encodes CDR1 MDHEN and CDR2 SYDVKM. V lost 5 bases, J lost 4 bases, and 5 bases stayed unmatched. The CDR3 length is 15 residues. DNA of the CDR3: TGTGCCAGCAGTACCCGGACAGGGGATAATGAAAAACTGTTTTTT. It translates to CASSTRTGDNEKLFF.

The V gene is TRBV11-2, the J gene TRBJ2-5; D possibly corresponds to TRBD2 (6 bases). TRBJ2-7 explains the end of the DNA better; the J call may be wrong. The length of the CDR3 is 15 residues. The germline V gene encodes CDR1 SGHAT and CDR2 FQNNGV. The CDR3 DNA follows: TGTGCCAGCAGCTTAGATTCGCGGGACCGCTACGAGCAGTACTTC. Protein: CASSLDSRDRYEQYF.

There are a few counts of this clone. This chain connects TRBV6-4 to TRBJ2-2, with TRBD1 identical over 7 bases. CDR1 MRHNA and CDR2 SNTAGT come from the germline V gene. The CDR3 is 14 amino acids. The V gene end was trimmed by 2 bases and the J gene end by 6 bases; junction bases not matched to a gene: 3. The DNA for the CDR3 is TGTGCCAGCAGTGACCTACAGGGGTCCGGGGAGCTGTTTTTT. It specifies CASSDLQGSGELFF.

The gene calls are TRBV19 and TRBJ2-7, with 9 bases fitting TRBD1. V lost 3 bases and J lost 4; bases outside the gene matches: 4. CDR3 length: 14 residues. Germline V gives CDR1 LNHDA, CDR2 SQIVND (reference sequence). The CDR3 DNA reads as TGTGCCAGTAGTATCTACAGGGGGCGGTACGAGCAGTACTTC. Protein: CASSIYRGRYEQYF.

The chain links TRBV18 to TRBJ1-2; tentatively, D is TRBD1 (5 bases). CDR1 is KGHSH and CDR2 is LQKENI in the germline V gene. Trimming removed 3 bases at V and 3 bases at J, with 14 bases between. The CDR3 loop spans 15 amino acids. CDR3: CASSPDAGADYGYTF. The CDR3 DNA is TGTGCCAGCTCACCTGATGCCGGGGCGGACTATGGCTACACCTTC.

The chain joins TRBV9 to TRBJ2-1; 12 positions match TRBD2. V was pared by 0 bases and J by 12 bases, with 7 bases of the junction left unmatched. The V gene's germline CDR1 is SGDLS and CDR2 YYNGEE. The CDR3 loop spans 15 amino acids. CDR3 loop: CASSVDLAGGRGQFF. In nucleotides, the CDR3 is TGTGCCAGCAGCGTAGACCTAGCGGGAGGGAGAGGGCAGTTCTTC. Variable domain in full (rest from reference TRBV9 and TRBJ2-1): DSGVTQTPKHLITATGQRVTLRCSPRSGDLSVYWYQQSLDQGLQFLIQYYNGEERAKGNILERFSAQQFPDLHSELNLSSLELGDSALYFCASSVDLAGGRGQFFGPGTRLTVL.

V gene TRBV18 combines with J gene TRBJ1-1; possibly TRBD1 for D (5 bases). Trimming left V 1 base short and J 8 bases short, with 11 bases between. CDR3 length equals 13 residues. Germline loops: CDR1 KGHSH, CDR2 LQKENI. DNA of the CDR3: TGTGCCAGCTCACCACTACGAGACAGAGAAGCTTTCTTT. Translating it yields CASSPLRDREAFF.

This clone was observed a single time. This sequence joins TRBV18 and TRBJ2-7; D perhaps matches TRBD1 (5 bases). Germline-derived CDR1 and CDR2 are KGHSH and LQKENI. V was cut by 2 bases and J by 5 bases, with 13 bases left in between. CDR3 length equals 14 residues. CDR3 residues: CASSPARQIDEQYF. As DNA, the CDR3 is TGTGCCAGCTCACCAGCCCGACAGATCGACGAGCAGTACTTC.

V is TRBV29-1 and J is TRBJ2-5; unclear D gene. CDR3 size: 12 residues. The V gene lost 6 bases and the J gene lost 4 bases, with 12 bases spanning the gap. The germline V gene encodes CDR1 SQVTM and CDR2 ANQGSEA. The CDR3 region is CSVAPGGETQYF. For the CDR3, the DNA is TGCAGCGTAGCCCCAGGTGGAGAGACCCAGTACTTC.

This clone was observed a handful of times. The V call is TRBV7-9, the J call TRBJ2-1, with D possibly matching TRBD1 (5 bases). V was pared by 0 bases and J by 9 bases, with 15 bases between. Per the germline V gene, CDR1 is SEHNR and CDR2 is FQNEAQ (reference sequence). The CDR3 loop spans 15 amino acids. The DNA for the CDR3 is TGTGCCAGCAGCTTAGCGATGGACGGTCAGGGTGAGCAGTTCTTC. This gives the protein CASSLAMDGQGEQFF.

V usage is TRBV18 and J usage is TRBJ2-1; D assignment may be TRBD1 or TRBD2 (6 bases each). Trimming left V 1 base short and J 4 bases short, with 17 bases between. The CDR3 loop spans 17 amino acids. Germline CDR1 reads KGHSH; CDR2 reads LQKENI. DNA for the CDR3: TGTGCCAGCTCACCACTCAGGAGCCAGGGGACTTACAATGAGCAGTTCTTC. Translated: CASSPLRSQGTYNEQFF.

Here the CDR3 DNA reads TGCGCCAGCAGCTTGGATCGGGAGATGAACACTGAAGCTTTCTTT. Its translation: CASSLDREMNTEAFF. The rearrangement joins TRBV5-1 to TRBJ1-1; D unresolved. Trimming cost V 0 bases and J 0 bases, with 9 bases left between them. In germline, CDR1 is SGHRS, CDR2 YFSETQ. The CDR3 is 15 amino acids.

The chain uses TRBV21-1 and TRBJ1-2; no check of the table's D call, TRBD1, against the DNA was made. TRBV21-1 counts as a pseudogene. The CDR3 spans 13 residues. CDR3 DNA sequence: TGTGCCAGCAGCAAAGGGGACACGTATGGCTACACCTTC. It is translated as CASSKGDTYGYTF.

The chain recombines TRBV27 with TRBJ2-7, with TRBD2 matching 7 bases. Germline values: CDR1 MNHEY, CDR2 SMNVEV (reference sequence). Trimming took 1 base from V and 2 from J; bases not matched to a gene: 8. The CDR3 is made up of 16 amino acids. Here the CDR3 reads CASSLFGPSGTYEQYF. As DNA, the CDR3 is TGTGCCAGCAGTTTATTTGGCCCTAGCGGCACCTACGAGCAGTACTTC.

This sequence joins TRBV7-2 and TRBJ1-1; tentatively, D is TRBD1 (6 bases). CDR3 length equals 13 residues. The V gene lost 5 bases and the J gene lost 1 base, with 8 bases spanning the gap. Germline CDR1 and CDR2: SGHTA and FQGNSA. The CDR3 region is CASSPGANTEAFF. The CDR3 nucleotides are TGTGCCAGCAGCCCAGGGGCGAACACTGAAGCTTTCTTT.

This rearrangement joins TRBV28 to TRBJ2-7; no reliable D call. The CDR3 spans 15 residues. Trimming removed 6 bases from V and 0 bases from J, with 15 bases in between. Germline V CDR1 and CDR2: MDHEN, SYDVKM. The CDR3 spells CASSPMDAYSYEQYF. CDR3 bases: TGTGCCAGCAGCCCCATGGACGCCTACTCCTACGAGCAGTACTTC.